The 26 T cell receptor beta chains below all came from one sample that was sequenced in a study of PD-1 blockade in mismatch repair-deficient tumors. Only in-frame clones appear in the TCRdb table, and some are missing; sequencing was by immunoSEQ multiplex PCR. This table holds roughly 50,000 clones, around four fifths found once. Sequences were derived from peripheral blood, sampled 4 weeks after starting pembrolizumab. Receptors were obtained from an adult with mismatch repair-deficient cancer.

This clone was seen a few times. The V gene is TRBV19, the J gene TRBJ1-5; D gene ambiguous. The CDR3 covers 14 residues. V lost 4 bases and J 3 bases, leaving 10 bases between the germline ends. Germline assignment: CDR1 LNHDA and CDR2 SQIVND (reference sequence). CDR3 coding DNA: TGTGCCAGTAGTACACAAAGAGCCAATCAGCCCCAGCATTTT. As protein: CASSTQRANQPQHF. Combining the CDR3 with reference TRBV19 and TRBJ1-5 gives the whole variable domain DGGITQSPKYLFRKEGQNVTLSCEQNLNHDAMYWYRQDPGQGLRLIYYSQIVNDFQKGDIAEGYSVSREKKESFPLTVTSAQKNPTAFYLCASSTQRANQPQHFGDGTRLSIL.

Only a few counts were recorded for this clone. Different DNA sequences within this sample yield the same CDR3. The chain employs TRBV25-1 and TRBJ1-1, with 8 bases that match TRBD1. In germline, CDR1 is MGHDK, CDR2 SYGVNS. V lost 2 bases and J lost 4; bases outside the gene matches: 0. CDR3 length: 13 residues. Written as DNA, the CDR3 is TGTGCCAGCAGTGAAACAGGGGGCACTGAAGCTTTCTTT. As protein: CASSETGGTEAFF. The variable domain in full, with the rest retrieved from reference TRBV25-1 and TRBJ1-1, is EADIYQTPRYLVIGTGKKITLECSQTMGHDKMYWYQQDPGMELHLIHYSYGVNSTEKGDLSSESTVSRIRTEHFPLTLESARPSHTSQYLCASSETGGTEAFFGQGTRLTVV.

The rearrangement uses TRBV9 and TRBJ2-5; possible D gene TRBD2, 6 bases. The CDR3 extends over 15 amino acids. Germline-derived CDR1 and CDR2 are SGDLS and YYNGEE. The germline V and J ends were trimmed by 0 bases and 5 bases, with 14 bases remaining between them. CDR3 coding DNA: TGTGCCAGCAGCGTAGCCCCGGGGGTCGGGGAGACCCAGTACTTC. Residues: CASSVAPGVGETQYF. Based on the CDR3 plus reference TRBV9 and TRBJ2-5, the full variable domain is DSGVTQTPKHLITATGQRVTLRCSPRSGDLSVYWYQQSLDQGLQFLIQYYNGEERAKGNILERFSAQQFPDLHSELNLSSLELGDSALYFCASSVAPGVGETQYFGPGTRLLVL.

V usage is TRBV4-2 and J usage is TRBJ1-2; TRBD1 might be the D (5 bases). CDR1 LGHNA and CDR2 YNFKEQ come from the germline V gene. The CDR3 covers 15 residues. V shed 5 bases and J shed 5 bases, with 18 bases lying between them. The CDR3 is CASSRRQGQEYGYTF. The DNA for the CDR3 is TGTGCCAGCAGCAGGAGGCAGGGCCAAGAGTATGGCTACACCTTC.

The V gene is TRBV11-3, the J gene TRBJ2-2; D gene uncertain. The CDR3 contains 14 residues. V lost 5 bases to trimming and J lost 4 bases, with 11 bases between them. CDR1 and CDR2 (germline): SGHNT, YENEEA. This CDR3 reads CASSPRRSTGELFF. In DNA form, the CDR3 reads TGTGCCAGCAGCCCTAGGCGGTCCACCGGGGAGCTGTTTTTT.

This clone occurred a few times. This rearrangement joins TRBV10-2 to TRBJ2-7; D might be TRBD2 (6 bases). The V gene's germline CDR1 is WSHSY and CDR2 SAAADI. The CDR3 has 15 amino acids. V was pared by 0 bases and J by 0 bases, with 9 bases between. The CDR3 is CASSESSGSSYEQYF. For the CDR3, the DNA is TGCGCCAGCAGTGAGTCTAGCGGAAGCTCCTACGAGCAGTACTTC.

The chain combines TRBV7-3 with TRBJ2-1; 7 bases align to TRBD2. Trimming cost V 5 bases and J 8 bases; bases outside gene matches: 12. The CDR3 spans 15 residues. The V gene's germline CDR1 is SGHTA and CDR2 FQGTGA. In DNA, the CDR3 is TGTGCCAGCAGCCCAAGAGGGACTACGGGGGATGAGCAGTTCTTC. Translating it yields CASSPRGTTGDEQFF.

This clone showed up just a few times. The genes are TRBV7-9 and TRBJ2-2; D is possibly TRBD2 (7 bases). This CDR3 contains 14 residues. Germline assignment: CDR1 SEHNR and CDR2 FQNEAQ (reference sequence). Between the trimmed V and J ends, which lost 11 bases and 1 base, there was a span of 14 bases. The CDR3 region has the DNA TGTGCCGGGGGGGGCACAGTGAACACCGGGGAGCTGTTTTTT. The encoded protein is CAGGGTVNTGELFF.

This clone occurred a few times. J is TRBJ2-7 and V is TRBV27; D is uncertain. Germline V gene data show CDR1 as MNHEY and CDR2 as SMNVEV (reference sequence). This CDR3 is built from 12 residues. V lost 8 bases, J lost 6 bases, and 14 bases lay in between. The CDR3 DNA reads TGTGCCAGCCCACGACCTTGGTTCGAGCAGTACTTC. Amino acid sequence: CASPRPWFEQYF.

The gene calls are TRBV6-6 and TRBJ2-7; 8 bases match TRBD1. V dropped 4 bases and J dropped 6; count of bases not matched to a gene: 2. The V gene's germline CDR1 is MNHNY and CDR2 SVGAGI (reference sequence). This CDR3 has 12 residues. CDR3 sequence reads: CASSFDRGEQYF. The CDR3 region has the DNA TGTGCCAGCAGTTTCGACAGGGGCGAGCAGTACTTC.

This chain uses TRBV29-1 with TRBJ2-2, with D perhaps matching TRBD2 (7 bases). Trimming took off 4 bases at V and 0 bases at J, with 12 bases between the two ends. The V gene's germline CDR1 is SQVTM and CDR2 ANQGSEA. The CDR3 runs 15 residues. The CDR3 nucleotides are TGCAGCGTTGGAGGGGGGGGACCGAACACCGGGGAGCTGTTTTTT. This sequence encodes CSVGGGGPNTGELFF.

The J gene is TRBJ2-7, the V gene TRBV19, with 10 bases that match TRBD2. Germline V CDR1 and CDR2: LNHDA, SQIVND (reference sequence). The CDR3 is 15 amino acids. V lost 3 bases to trimming and J lost 0 bases; unmatched junction nucleotides: 2. The CDR3 is CASSITSGNSYEQYF. Here the CDR3 DNA reads TGTGCCAGTAGTATTACTAGCGGGAACTCCTACGAGCAGTACTTC.

This rearrangement joins TRBV27 to TRBJ2-7, with 8 bases identical to TRBD2. V trimming: 7 bases; J trimming: 2 bases; junction bases outside the gene matches: 4. CDR1 is MNHEY and CDR2 is SMNVEV in the germline V gene (reference sequence). CDR3 length: 13 residues. CDR3 in amino acids: CASMPGLAYEQYF. The DNA for the CDR3 is TGTGCCAGCATGCCGGGACTAGCCTACGAGCAGTACTTC.

The rearrangement joins TRBV14 to TRBJ2-7; maybe TRBD2 (5 bases). CDR1 SGHDN and CDR2 FVKESK come from the germline V gene. This CDR3 contains 13 residues. Deletions cut 7 bases from V and 4 bases from J, with 14 bases between. In DNA form, the CDR3 reads TGTGCCAGCAAAGACGGAGGACGATACGAGCAGTACTTC. Its translation is CASKDGGRYEQYF.

This clone appeared once. The V and J genes are TRBV6-5 and TRBJ1-5; D call uncertain. Between the trimmed V and J ends, which lost 7 bases and 0 bases, there was a span of 7 bases. The CDR3 covers 13 residues. The germline gives CDR1 MNHEY, CDR2 SVGAGI. The DNA of the CDR3 is TGTGCCAGCACCCCTAGTAGCAATCAGCCCCAGCATTTT. Its protein is CASTPSSNQPQHF.

The rearrangement uses TRBV7-6 and TRBJ2-6; the D gene could be TRBD1 or TRBD2 (6 bases each). Germline CDR1 reads SGHVS; CDR2 reads FNYEAQ. V dropped 4 bases and J dropped 2 bases, with 18 bases sitting between them. There are 18 residues in the CDR3. The CDR3 region is CASSSQGGLSTGANVLTF. As DNA, the CDR3 is TGTGCCAGCAGCTCCCAAGGGGGGCTGAGCACTGGGGCCAACGTCCTGACTTTC. Combining the CDR3 with reference TRBV7-6 and TRBJ2-6 gives the whole variable domain GAGVSQSPRYKVTKRGQDVALRCDPISGHVSLYWYRQALGQGPEFLTYFNYEAQQDKSGLPNDRFSAERPEGSISTLTIQRTEQRDSAMYRCASSSQGGLSTGANVLTFGAGSRLTVL.

This clone was counted between two and nine times. V gene TRBV4-3 combines with J gene TRBJ1-2; D remains ambiguous. Germline V gives CDR1 LGHNA, CDR2 YSLEER. V lost 0 bases and J 2 bases, leaving 7 bases between the germline ends. The CDR3 loop spans 14 amino acids. CDR3 DNA: TGCGCCAGCAGCCAAGATCTGGGCAACTATGGCTACACCTTC. This codes for CASSQDLGNYGYTF.

In its sample, this clone was seen a few times. The V and J genes are TRBV2 and TRBJ1-4; D is unclear. From germline, CDR1 is SNHLY and CDR2 FYNNEI. Trimming took off 8 bases at V and 10 bases at J, with 14 bases between the two ends. This CDR3 is built from 12 residues. In nucleotides, the CDR3 is TGTGCCAGCCTAGGTATTACCGCAAAACTGTTTTTT. It translates to CASLGITAKLFF. Drawing the rest from reference TRBV2 and TRBJ1-4, the complete variable domain is EPEVTQTPSHQVTQMGQEVILRCVPISNHLYFYWYRQILGQKVEFLVSFYNNEISEKSEIFDDQFSVERPDGSNFTLKIRSTKLEDSAMYFCASLGITAKLFFGSGTQLSVL.

The chain combines TRBV4-2 with TRBJ2-1; no definite D call. CDR1 and CDR2 (germline): LGHNA, YNFKEQ. V gave up 0 bases and J gave up 4 bases, with 7 bases separating them. The CDR3 is 14 residues long. CDR3 coding DNA: TGTGCCAGCAGCCAAGATATAACGTACAATGAGCAGTTCTTC. As protein: CASSQDITYNEQFF.

In its sample, this clone was seen a few times. V usage is TRBV27 and J usage is TRBJ2-2, with D possibly TRBD2 on 5 matching bases. The germline CDR1 and CDR2 sequences are MNHEY and SMNVEV (reference sequence). This CDR3 region has 12 residues. Trimming cost V 8 bases and J 4 bases, with 8 bases left between them. DNA of the CDR3: TGTGCCAGCGGGAGTCTCACCGGGGAGCTGTTTTTT. This encodes CASGSLTGELFF.

Notes on this clone: Other DNA variants within this sample encode the same CDR3. DNA for the CDR3: TGTGCCAGTAGTATCCGAAGCGGTAGCACAGATACGCAGTATTTT. This sequence encodes CASSIRSGSTDTQYF. The gene calls are TRBV19 and TRBJ2-3, with D perhaps matching TRBD2 (5 bases). The CDR3 has 15 amino acids. Trimming cost V 3 bases and J 0 bases, with 10 bases left between them. Germline CDR1 LNHDA, CDR2 SQIVND (reference sequence).

The rearrangement uses TRBV27 and TRBJ1-1; 9 positions match TRBD1. Germline V CDR1 and CDR2: MNHEY, SMNVEV (reference sequence). The CDR3 is made up of 14 amino acids. V was clipped by 7 bases and J by 4 bases; unmatched bases: 7. CDR3 protein: CASTAGQGSTEAFF. The DNA for the CDR3 is TGTGCCAGCACCGCCGGACAGGGGAGCACTGAAGCTTTCTTT.

The J gene is TRBJ2-5, the V gene TRBV5-6; 7 bases map to TRBD1. This CDR3 comprises 13 residues. V shed 3 bases and J 1 base; nucleotides not matched to a gene: 0. CDR1 is SGHDT and CDR2 is YYEEEE in the germline V gene. The CDR3 loop reads CASSWDSQETQYF. In nucleotides, the CDR3 is TGTGCCAGCAGCTGGGACAGCCAAGAGACCCAGTACTTC.

The chain has TRBV19 and TRBJ2-7, with D perhaps TRBD1 (5 bases). Germline assignment: CDR1 LNHDA and CDR2 SQIVND (reference sequence). V was cut by 5 bases and J by 7 bases, with 18 bases left in between. The CDR3 is 14 amino acids. CDR3 loop: CASSSQADAVEQYF. The CDR3 nucleotides read TGTGCCAGTAGTTCACAGGCTGATGCGGTTGAGCAGTACTTC.

The chain employs TRBV9 and TRBJ2-1, with 8 bases aligning to TRBD1. Germline trimming cut 0 bases from V and 3 bases from J; bases unmatched to any gene: 2. This CDR3 comprises 15 residues. From germline, CDR1 is SGDLS and CDR2 YYNGEE. The CDR3 DNA reads as TGTGCCAGCAGCGTAGAGGACAGGGACTACAATGAGCAGTTCTTC. This translates into CASSVEDRDYNEQFF.

V usage is TRBV27 and J usage is TRBJ1-4; a weak D match, TRBD1 (5 bases). This CDR3 has 13 residues. From germline, CDR1 is MNHEY and CDR2 SMNVEV (reference sequence). V lost 4 bases to trimming and J lost 7 bases, with 10 bases between them. This CDR3 reads CASSWGISEKLFF. The CDR3 DNA is TGTGCCAGCAGTTGGGGGATAAGTGAAAAACTGTTTTTT.